Included here is one T cell receptor beta chain sequence, with context. The clone's antigen remains unknown. Per-base quality was not reported, and no clone a single base away is much larger than it. This sample is drawn from a study of graft-versus-host responses after intestinal transplantation (dated by TCRdb to the early 2020s). Context from the whole study: Multivisceral, liver-intestinal, or isolated intestinal transplants were received by the recipients. Every recipient was given anti-thymocyte globulin induction, then maintenance tacrolimus and steroids for around three years. Rather than going through the commercial service, samples from a few later patients were sequenced in-house on an Illumina MiSeq and processed with MiXCR. A peak of at least 4% donor T cells among recipient peripheral blood mononuclear cells was the definition used for donor T cell macrochimerism. Graft-versus-host and host-versus-graft alloreactive T cell clones were tracked in the graft, circulation and bone marrow after intestinal transplantation using bulk TCR-beta CDR3 sequencing. Alloreactive clones were identified by sequencing pre-transplant mixed lymphocyte reaction products and comparing these products with unstimulated pre-transplant donor and recipient T cells. A cohort of 20 to 25 intestinal transplant recipients, including one retransplant, was enrolled, and a few patients lacking pretransplant specimens were excluded. General conclusions and limits of the study: Early after transplant, declines in HvG clones were associated with peak levels of circulating GvH clones. GvH clones were detected in recipient bone marrow, and some of these GvH clones were observed earlier in ileal mucosa or blood, consistent with an intestinal mucosal origin. Conclusions were limited by the relatively low number and heterogeneity of intestinal transplant patients. Patients with donor T cell macrochimerism had high GvH to HvG T cell clonal ratios in their allografts.

In the paper's terms, the time point label means: cells obtained before transplantation from donor or recipient. CD3+CD4+ and CD3+CD8+ populations were FACS-sorted from unstimulated pre-transplant donor and recipient cells taken from spleen or lymph nodes. Libraries were prepared through the immunoSEQ multiplex PCR assay. In most patients, genomic DNA was isolated using the Qiagen DNeasy Blood and Tissue Kit and sent frozen to Adaptive Biotechnologies for TCR sequencing. High-throughput TCR-beta CDR3 sequencing of genomic DNA from most patients was performed by Adaptive Biotechnologies. On the study's bioinformatics: Adaptive's ImmunoSEQ software supplied the TCR sequencing data for 15 to 20 patients, while MiXCR and VDJtools were used to process three other patients. To correct CD4 versus CD8 sorting errors, sequences present in both subsets at a frequency ratio below 5:1 were removed. CDR3 nucleotide sequences shared between donor and recipient were removed because their origin could not be assigned. To be classed as alloreactive, a clone needed at least 2-fold expansion over unstimulated cells and a minimum CFSE-low frequency of 0.002% (template counts) or 0.001% (read counts). Clones detected in sequenced pre-transplant spleen, lymph node, or MLR CFSE-low populations of the donor or recipient were defined as mappable. The cumulative frequency of alloreactive clones was calculated as a percentage of all sequences, weighted by copy number. TCRdb obtained this table from immuneACCESS and retained in-frame rearrangements with V and J assigned. These tables miss some clones; where compared with another copy, unresolved V genes account for less than half of the shortfall, and the remainder is unexplained. For V, J and clone size, that table is used; D and trimming come from the DNA. Recorded for this sample are 80,000 to 100,000 clones; about 94% of them occurred a single time. The biggest ten clones account for approximately 0.18% of the sample.

V is clipped by 0 bases and J by 8 bases, and the sequence between their germline boundaries is 13 bases long. The CDR3 runs 15 amino acids, cysteine and phenylalanine included. Only CDR3 DNA is held: 45 bases, read in frame from base 1. This sequence was found in a human donor who received an intestinal transplant. Specimen: unstimulated CD4+ T cells sorted from spleen or lymph node cells, collected before intestinal transplant. The chain joins TRBV23-1 to TRBJ1-4; a weak D assignment points to TRBD1 (6 bases agree). TRBV23-1 is classed as an ORF, of uncertain function. The DNA reads TGCGCCAGCAGTCAATCATCAGGGGTGGGAGAAAAACTGTTTTTT. This codes for CASSQSSGVGEKLFF.